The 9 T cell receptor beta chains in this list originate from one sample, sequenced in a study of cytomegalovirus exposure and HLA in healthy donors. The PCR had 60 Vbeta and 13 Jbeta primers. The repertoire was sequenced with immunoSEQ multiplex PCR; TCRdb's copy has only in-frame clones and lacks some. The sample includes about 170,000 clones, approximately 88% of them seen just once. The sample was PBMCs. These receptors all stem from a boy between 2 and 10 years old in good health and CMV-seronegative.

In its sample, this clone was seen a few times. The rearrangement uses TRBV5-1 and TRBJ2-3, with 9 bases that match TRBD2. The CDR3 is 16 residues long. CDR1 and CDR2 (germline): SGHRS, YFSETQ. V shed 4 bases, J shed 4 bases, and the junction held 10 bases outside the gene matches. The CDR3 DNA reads TGCGCCAGCAGCCTGATCGGTAGCGGGAGCGCAGATACGCAGTATTTT. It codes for CASSLIGSGSADTQYF.

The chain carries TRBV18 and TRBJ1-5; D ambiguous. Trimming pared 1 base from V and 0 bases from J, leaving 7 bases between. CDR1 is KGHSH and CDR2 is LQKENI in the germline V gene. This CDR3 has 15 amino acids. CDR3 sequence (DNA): TGTGCCAGCTCACCACGAGGGAATAGCAATCAGCCCCAGCATTTT. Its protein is CASSPRGNSNQPQHF.

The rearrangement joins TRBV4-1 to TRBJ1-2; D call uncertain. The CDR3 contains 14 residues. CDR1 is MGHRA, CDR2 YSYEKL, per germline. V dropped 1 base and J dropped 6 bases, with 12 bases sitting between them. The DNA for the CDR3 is TGCGCCAGCAGCCAAGTGGGCAAGGTGGATGGCTACACCTTC. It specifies CASSQVGKVDGYTF.

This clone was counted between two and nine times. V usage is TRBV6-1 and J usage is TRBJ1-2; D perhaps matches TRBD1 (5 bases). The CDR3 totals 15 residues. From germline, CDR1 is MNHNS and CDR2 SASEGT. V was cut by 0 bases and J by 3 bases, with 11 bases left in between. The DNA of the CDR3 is TGTGCCAGCAGTGAAGCAGGAGGGGCTGACTATGGCTACACCTTC. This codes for CASSEAGGADYGYTF.

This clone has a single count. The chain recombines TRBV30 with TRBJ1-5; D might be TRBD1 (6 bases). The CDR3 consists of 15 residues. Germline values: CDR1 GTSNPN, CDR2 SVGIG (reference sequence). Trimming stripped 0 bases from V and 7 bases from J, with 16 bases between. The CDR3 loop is CAWSVNSGAGQPQHF. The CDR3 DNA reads TGTGCCTGGAGTGTAAATTCAGGGGCGGGCCAGCCCCAGCATTTT.

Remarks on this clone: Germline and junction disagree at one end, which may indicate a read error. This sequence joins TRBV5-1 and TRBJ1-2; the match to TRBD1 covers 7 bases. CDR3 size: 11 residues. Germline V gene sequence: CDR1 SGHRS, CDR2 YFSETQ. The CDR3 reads CASSLDRGILF. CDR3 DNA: TGCGCCAGCAGCTTGGACAGGGGTATACTCTTC.

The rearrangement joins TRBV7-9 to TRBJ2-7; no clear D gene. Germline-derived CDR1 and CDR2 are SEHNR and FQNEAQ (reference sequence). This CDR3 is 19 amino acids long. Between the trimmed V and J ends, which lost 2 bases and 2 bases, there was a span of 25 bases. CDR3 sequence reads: CASSLSMGIWNWRAYEQYV. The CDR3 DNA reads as TGTGCCAGCAGCTTAAGCATGGGCATTTGGAACTGGCGCGCCTACGAGCAGTACGTC.

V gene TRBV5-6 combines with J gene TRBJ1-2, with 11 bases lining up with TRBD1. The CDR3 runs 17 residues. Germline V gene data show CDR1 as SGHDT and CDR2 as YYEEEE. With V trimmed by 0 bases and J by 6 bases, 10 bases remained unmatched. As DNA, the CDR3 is TGTGCCAGCAGCTTGGTAACCATGGACAGGGGGCCCAATGGCTACACCTTC. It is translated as CASSLVTMDRGPNGYTF.

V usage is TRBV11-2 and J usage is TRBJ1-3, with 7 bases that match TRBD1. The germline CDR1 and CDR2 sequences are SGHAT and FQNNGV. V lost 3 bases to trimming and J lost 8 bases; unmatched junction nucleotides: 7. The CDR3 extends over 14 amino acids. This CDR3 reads CASSFDREGYTIYF. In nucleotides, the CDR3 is TGTGCCAGCAGCTTCGACAGGGAAGGGTACACCATATATTTT.